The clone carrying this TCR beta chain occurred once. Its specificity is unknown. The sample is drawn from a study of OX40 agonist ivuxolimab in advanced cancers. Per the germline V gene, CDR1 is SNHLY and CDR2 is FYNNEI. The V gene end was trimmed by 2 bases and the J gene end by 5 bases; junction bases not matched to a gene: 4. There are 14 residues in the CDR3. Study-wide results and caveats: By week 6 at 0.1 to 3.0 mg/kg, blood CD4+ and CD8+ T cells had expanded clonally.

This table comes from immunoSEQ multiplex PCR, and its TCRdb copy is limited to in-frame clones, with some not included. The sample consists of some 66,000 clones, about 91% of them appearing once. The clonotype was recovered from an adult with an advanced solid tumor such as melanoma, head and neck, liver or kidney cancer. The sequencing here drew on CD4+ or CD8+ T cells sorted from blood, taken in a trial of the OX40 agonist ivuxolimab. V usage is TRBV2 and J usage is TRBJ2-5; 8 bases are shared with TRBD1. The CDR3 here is CASSERRGPETQYF. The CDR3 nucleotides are TGTGCCAGCAGTGAACGCAGGGGGCCGGAGACCCAGTACTTC.